Each of the 5 T cell receptor beta chains below was sequenced from the same sample in a study of CD4 T cells in relation to SARS-CoV-2 and coronaviruses. The unexposed donors gave CD4+ T cells in about 2011-2018, prior to COVID-19. Isolation of CD4+ T cells took place after less than 11 days in culture. These receptors have no identified antigens. Method: immunoSEQ multiplex PCR; TCRdb's copy keeps in-frame clones and lacks some. Among some 30,000 clones, approximately 80% were seen once, and the ten largest hold around 17%. The source material was CD4+ T cells from PBMCs, cultured in vitro. These receptors were obtained from a human donor in good health.

This clone appeared a few times. The chain couples TRBV10-1 to TRBJ1-5; D gene ambiguous. The V gene's germline CDR1 is WNHNN and CDR2 SYGVQD (reference sequence). The germline V and J ends were trimmed by 0 bases and 9 bases, with 12 bases remaining between them. This CDR3 contains 14 residues. The CDR3 sequence is CASSESSGAGPQHF. The CDR3, as DNA: TGCGCCAGCAGTGAGTCGAGTGGCGCCGGGCCCCAGCATTTT.

The chain carries TRBV19 and TRBJ2-6; D is undetermined. Germline V gene sequence: CDR1 LNHDA, CDR2 SQIVND (reference sequence). CDR3 length: 14 amino acids. Trimming took off 6 bases at V and 4 bases at J, with 10 bases between the two ends. CDR3 bases: TGTGCCAGTAGCCGGTCGCTCGGGGCCAACGTCCTGACTTTC. Protein product: CASSRSLGANVLTF. Based on the CDR3 plus reference TRBV19 and TRBJ2-6, the full variable domain is DGGITQSPKYLFRKEGQNVTLSCEQNLNHDAMYWYRQDPGQGLRLIYYSQIVNDFQKGDIAEGYSVSREKKESFPLTVTSAQKNPTAFYLCASSRSLGANVLTFGAGSRLTVL.

The genes are TRBV19 and TRBJ1-1; the match to TRBD1 covers 10 bases. Germline values: CDR1 LNHDA, CDR2 SQIVND (reference sequence). The CDR3 is 12 amino acids. The V segment lost 5 bases and the J segment 11 bases; nucleotides outside the gene matches: 5. The CDR3 here is CASSFGQGDAFF. Here the CDR3 DNA reads TGTGCCAGTAGTTTCGGACAGGGGGACGCTTTCTTT.

The J gene is TRBJ1-1, the V gene TRBV10-3; TRBD1 matches at 9 bases. The length of the CDR3 is 14 residues. Germline V gene data show CDR1 as ENHRY and CDR2 as SYGVKD. Unmatched junction bases numbered 9, after V lost 1 base and J lost 12 bases. This CDR3 is CAISELMGQGATFF. CDR3 nucleotide sequence: TGTGCCATCAGTGAGTTAATGGGACAGGGAGCAACTTTCTTT.

A single count supports this clone. The chain recombines TRBV12-3 or TRBV12-4 with TRBJ1-5; D gene ambiguous. Trimming removed 6 bases from V and 7 bases from J, with 13 bases in between. There are 13 residues in the CDR3. CDR3: CASSPLDKQPQHF. CDR3 DNA sequence: TGTGCCAGCAGCCCCTTGGATAAGCAGCCCCAGCATTTT.